The clone carrying this T cell receptor (beta chain) is medium-sized in the sample. This specimen belongs to a study of OX40 agonist ivuxolimab in advanced cancers. Study at large: It was ivuxolimab, an agonistic anti-OX40 (CD134) antibody, that patients were treated with.

Only in-frame clones appear in the TCRdb table, and some are missing; sequencing was by immunoSEQ multiplex PCR. The sample shows over 45,000 clones, approximately 80% of them seen only once. Trimming shortened V by 1 base and J by 0 bases, and 9 bases separated the two germline ends. Germline V gene lookup returns CDR1 MGHRA and CDR2 YSYEKL. The CDR3 is 15 amino acids. The sequence was obtained from an adult with an advanced solid tumor such as melanoma, head and neck, liver or kidney cancer. The chain has TRBV4-1 and TRBJ1-2, with a possible D match to TRBD1 (6 bases). The input for sequencing was CD4+ or CD8+ T cells sorted from blood, taken in a trial of the OX40 agonist ivuxolimab. In DNA form, the CDR3 reads TGCGCCAGCAGCCAAGGTTGGGGGCCTAACTATGGCTACACCTTC. Residues: CASSQGWGPNYGYTF.